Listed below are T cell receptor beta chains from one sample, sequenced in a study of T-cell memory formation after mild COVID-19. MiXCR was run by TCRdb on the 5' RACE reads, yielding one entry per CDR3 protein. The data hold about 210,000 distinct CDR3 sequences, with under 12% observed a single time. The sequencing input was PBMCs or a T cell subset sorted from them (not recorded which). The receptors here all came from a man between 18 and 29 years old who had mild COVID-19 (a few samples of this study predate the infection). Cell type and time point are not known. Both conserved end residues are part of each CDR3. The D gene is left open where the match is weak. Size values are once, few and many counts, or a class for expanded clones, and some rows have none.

DNA: TGTGCCAGCAGTTCTCAGGGTGGAGAGACCCAGTACTTC
CDR3: CASSSQGGETQYF
J: TRBJ2-5
V: TRBV7-9
size: many
D: NA

DNA: TGTGCCACCTTCCGGGGGGCCTACAATGAGCAGTTCTTC
CDR3: CATFRGAYNEQFF
J: TRBJ2-1
V: TRBV5-6
size: few
D: TRBD2

DNA: TGCAGTGCAGAAGGACTGCCCAAAAACATTCAGTACTTC
CDR3: CSAEGLPKNIQYF
J: TRBJ2-4
V: TRBV20-1
size: NA
D: NA

DNA: TGCGCCAGCAGCCAATTCATTCGCTCCTACTCTGGGGCCAACGTCCTGACTTTC
CDR3: CASSQFIRSYSGANVLTF
J: TRBJ2-6
V: TRBV4-1
size: few
D: NA

DNA: TGCAGTGCTAGGACAGATGGAAACACCATATATTTT
CDR3: CSARTDGNTIYF
J: TRBJ1-3
V: TRBV20-1
size: many
D: NA

DNA: TGTGCCAGCAGCCAAGGGACTTGGGACACCGGGGAGCTGTTTTTT
CDR3: CASSQGTWDTGELFF
J: TRBJ2-2
V: TRBV3-1
size: NA
D: NA

DNA: TGTGCCACCAGGTCAAATGGTGGCACTGAAGCTTTCTTT
CDR3: CATRSNGGTEAFF
J: TRBJ1-1
V: TRBV15
size: NA
D: NA

DNA: TGTGCCAGCAGCTTGGACGTTTTGGGACAGGATACGCAGTATTTT
CDR3: CASSLDVLGQDTQYF
J: TRBJ2-3
V: TRBV5-6
size: NA
D: TRBD1

DNA: TGTGCCAGCAGTTCTACAAGCTCCTATAATTCACCCCTCCACTTT
CDR3: CASSSTSSYNSPLHF
J: TRBJ1-6
V: TRBV12-3/TRBV12-4
size: few
D: NA

DNA: TGTGCCAGCAGCCCGGGGCGTGATACGCAGTATTTT
CDR3: CASSPGRDTQYF
J: TRBJ2-3
V: TRBV5-8
size: many
D: NA

DNA: TGTGCCAGCAGCTTTTTATCGGGGGGGCAAGAGACCCAGTACTTC
CDR3: CASSFLSGGQETQYF
J: TRBJ2-5
V: TRBV7-2
size: few
D: TRBD2

DNA: TGTGCCACCAGTGATTCGGATTTGTATAGCACAGATACGCAGTATTTT
CDR3: CATSDSDLYSTDTQYF
J: TRBJ2-3
V: TRBV24-1
size: few
D: NA

DNA: TGCGCCAGCAGCCTGGACAGGACAAGGGACTATGGCTACACCTTC
CDR3: CASSLDRTRDYGYTF
J: TRBJ1-2
V: TRBV4-3
size: NA
D: TRBD1

DNA: TGTGCCAGCAGTTTATTCCCCGGCTACGAGCAGTACTTC
CDR3: CASSLFPGYEQYF
J: TRBJ2-7
V: TRBV12-3/TRBV12-4
size: few
D: NA

DNA: TGTGCCAGCGGAGGACAGCCCGGGGAGCTGTTTTTT
CDR3: CASGGQPGELFF
J: TRBJ2-2
V: TRBV28
size: many
D: NA